The clone carrying this T cell receptor (beta chain) was detected many times. Its target is not known. The source of the sample is a study of T cells in Graves' hyperthyroidism and ophthalmopathy. Findings of the study overall: Stable hyperthyroidism was told apart from ophthalmopathy by a model built on 13 V-J features. Most expanded thyroid clonotypes above 0.001 also appeared in blood. Ophthalmopathy was identified by the model a median about 6.8 months ahead of onset.

Trimming pared 3 bases from V and 11 bases from J, leaving 14 bases between. Germline V CDR1 and CDR2: KGHSH, LQKENI. The CDR3 covers 13 residues. What was amplified from RNA transcripts were TCR beta CDR3 regions. The study used the HTBI primer set for a first-round RT-PCR of the TCR CDR3. TCRdb independently ran MiXCR on the multiplex PCR reads; one entry per CDR3 protein. The data show under 350,000 distinct CDR3 sequences, with more than 15% seen just once and around 55% held by the top ten. The specimen sequenced was blood. The sequence was obtained from a woman between 55 and 75 years old with Graves' ophthalmopathy. V usage is TRBV18 and J usage is TRBJ2-1, with D possibly called TRBD1 or TRBD2 (5 bases each). The CDR3 nucleotides are TGTGCCAGCTCACCGGCGGGTTGGGGCAAGCAGTTCTTC. Its protein is CASSPAGWGKQFF.